The rows below give T cell receptor beta chains drawn from one sample of a study of patients and donors after allogeneic stem cell transplantation. Each CDR3 protein gets one entry after TCRdb re-called the RT-PCR reads with MiXCR. This table has about 960,000 distinct CDR3 sequences, around 17% appearing once. Source material: blood, either unsorted or a sorted T cell fraction (not recorded which). The receptors derive from a human donor who was either an allogeneic HSCT recipient or a stem cell or donor lymphocyte infusion donor (not recorded which). It is not recorded whose cells these are; they may come from a transplant donor. The CDR3 runs from the conserved cysteine through the conserved F or W. The D gene is left open where the match is weak. Rows give clone size only sometimes, using once, few, many, or a class for an expanded clone.

>-|TRBV24-1|TRBD1|TRBJ2-1
TGTGCCACCAGTGATTTGGGGACAGGGCCTGGGAATGAGCAGTTCTTC
CATSDLGTGPGNEQFF
>few|TRBV5-1|TRBD1|TRBJ1-4
TGCGCCAGCAGCTCGGACAGGGTAAATGAAAAACTGTTTTTT
CASSSDRVNEKLFF
>few|TRBV6-1|TRBD1|TRBJ1-6
TGTGCCAGCAGGACCGGGACAGGGGGGAATTCACCCCTCCACTTT
CASRTGTGGNSPLHF
>-|TRBV29-1|-|TRBJ1-1
TGCAGCGTTGAAGTCATAGCTGAAGCTTTCTTT
CSVEVIAEAFF
>-|TRBV12-3/TRBV12-4|TRBD2|TRBJ2-7
TGTGCCAGCAGACCAACTAGCGGGGCTTCCTACGAGCAGTACTTC
CASRPTSGASYEQYF
>-|TRBV12-3/TRBV12-4|-|TRBJ1-2
TGTGCCAGCAGATCGGGGGGGGTCCACTACACCTTC
CASRSGGVHYTF
>few|TRBV24-1|TRBD2|TRBJ2-1
TGTGCCACCAGTGACCCGACTAGCGGGACCCTACCGGAGCAGTTCTTC
CATSDPTSGTLPEQFF
>few|TRBV10-3|-|TRBJ1-3
TGTGCCATCAGTGAGTCGAAGGACAGTGGAAACACCATATATTTT
CAISESKDSGNTIYF
>few|TRBV5-1|-|TRBJ1-2
TGCGCCAACCAACCCCCACCGGGATTCAACTATGGCTACACCTTC
CANQPPPGFNYGYTF
>few|TRBV7-9|-|TRBJ2-2
TGTGCCAGCAGCTTTCTAGGGGAGATTAACACCGGGGAGCTGTTTTTT
CASSFLGEINTGELFF
>-|TRBV9|-|TRBJ2-7
TGTGCCAGCAGCGTAGAGGGAGGGGACACCTTCTACGAGCAGTACTTC
CASSVEGGDTFYEQYF
>few|TRBV24-1|-|TRBJ1-5
TGTGCCACCAGTGATTCCGGGACGCCTCGCAATCAGCCCCAGCATTTT
CATSDSGTPRNQPQHF
>-|TRBV20-1|-|TRBJ2-3
TGCAGTGCTAGGTTCCCCCGGGGGGCGGTCACAGATACGCAGTATTTT
CSARFPRGAVTDTQYF
>-|TRBV2|TRBD1|TRBJ1-1
TGTGCCAGCAGTTCCAGGACAGGCGACACTGAAGCTTTCTTT
CASSSRTGDTEAFF
>-|TRBV11-2|TRBD1|TRBJ1-4
TGTGCCAGCAGCTTAGAGGAGGGGGCCGCTCAAAAACTGTTTTTT
CASSLEEGAAQKLFF
>many|TRBV5-1|-|TRBJ1-1
TGCGCCAGCAAAATTAGGATCATGAACACTGAAGCTTTCTTT
CASKIRIMNTEAFF
>many|TRBV29-1|TRBD1|TRBJ1-2
TGCAGCGTTGGGGACAGGGTCAACTATGGCTACACCTTC
CSVGDRVNYGYTF
>-|TRBV19|-|TRBJ2-7
TGTGCCAGCGCCGGCTACGAGCAGTACTTC
CASAGYEQYF
>many|TRBV7-9|TRBD1|TRBJ2-1
TGTGCCAGCAGTCCCGGGACAGGGGACTACAATGAGCAGTTCTTC
CASSPGTGDYNEQFF
>-|TRBV20-1|-|TRBJ2-2
TGCAGTGCTAGAAGGCGGTTCACCGGGGAGCTGTTTTTT
CSARRRFTGELFF
>few|TRBV18|TRBD1|TRBJ1-4
TGTGCCAGCTCACCATGGGACAGGGGAGACGAAAAACTGTTTTTT
CASSPWDRGDEKLFF
>few|TRBV20-1|-|TRBJ2-7
TGCAGTCCGAAATCTAGGCTTACTTTGTCCTACGAGCAGTACTTC
CSPKSRLTLSYEQYF